Listed here are 32 T cell receptor beta chains from one sample, sequenced in a study of T-cell memory formation after mild COVID-19. TCRdb used MiXCR to reprocess the 5' RACE reads, holding one entry per CDR3 protein. The sample includes 450,000 to 700,000 distinct CDR3 sequences, roughly 18% of them seen just once. The sequenced sample was PBMCs or a T cell subset sorted from them (not recorded which). These receptor sequences come from an adult woman who had mild COVID-19 (a few samples of this study predate the infection). Cell type and time point are not known.

The chain has TRBV18 and TRBJ2-3; D possibly corresponds to TRBD2 (5 bases). Germline V gene data show CDR1 as KGHSH and CDR2 as LQKENI. The CDR3 has 16 amino acids. The V gene lost 4 bases and the J gene lost 0 bases, with 14 bases spanning the gap. CDR3 sequence: CASSLTSEVSTDTQYF. Here the CDR3 DNA reads TGTGCCAGCTCACTTACTTCGGAGGTCAGCACAGATACGCAGTATTTT.

This sequence joins TRBV24-1 and TRBJ2-3; no definite D call. Germline CDR1 is KGHDR and CDR2 is SFDVKD. CDR3 length: 16 residues. The V and J ends lost 1 base and 0 bases respectively, with 10 bases between them. The CDR3 region has the DNA TGTGCCACCAGTGATTTAGAAGGGCTAAGCACAGATACGCAGTATTTT. Encoded protein: CATSDLEGLSTDTQYF.

The rearrangement links TRBV21-1 to TRBJ2-1; the table names TRBD1, a call not compared with the DNA. TRBV21-1 is marked as a pseudogene. This CDR3 is 16 amino acids long. DNA for the CDR3: TGTGCCAGCAGCAAAGCCGGCAGGGGCCACTACAATGAGCAGTTCTTC. Amino acids: CASSKAGRGHYNEQFF.

This clonotype was detected a few times. CDR3 in amino acids: CSVEHSYEQYF. The CDR3 region has the DNA TGCAGCGTTGAACACTCCTACGAGCAGTACTTC. This chain links TRBV29-1 with TRBJ2-7, with unresolved D. The V gene lost 2 bases and the J gene lost 0 bases, with 2 bases spanning the gap. Germline CDR1 and CDR2: SQVTM and ANQGSEA. The CDR3 contains 11 residues.

The chain carries TRBV20-1 and TRBJ2-1; 7 bases align to TRBD2. CDR1 is DFQATT and CDR2 is SNEGSKA in the germline V gene (reference sequence). V shed 2 bases, J shed 4 bases, and the junction held 8 bases outside the gene matches. CDR3 length: 15 residues. The CDR3 loop is CSARWSSGPYNEQFF. The DNA of the CDR3 is TGCAGTGCTAGATGGTCTAGCGGACCTTACAATGAGCAGTTCTTC.

V is TRBV10-2 and J is TRBJ1-2, with D possibly TRBD1 on 5 matching bases. The V end lost 6 bases, the J end lost 2 bases, and 16 bases lay between the germline ends. The length of the CDR3 is 15 residues. Germline V gene sequence: CDR1 WSHSY, CDR2 SAAADI. The CDR3 here is CASRPPGPANYGYTF. In nucleotides, the CDR3 is TGCGCCAGCAGGCCCCCGGGACCCGCCAACTATGGCTACACCTTC.

The chain joins TRBV12-3 or TRBV12-4 to TRBJ1-5; D is ambiguous. The CDR3 is 16 residues long. The V end was cut by 4 bases, the J end by 5 bases, with 18 bases between. CDR3 sequence: CASSSLEAGIDQPQHF. CDR3 in DNA: TGTGCCAGCAGTTCCTTAGAGGCAGGAATAGATCAGCCCCAGCATTTT.

In this sample, this clonotype turned up a few times. J is TRBJ1-2 and V is TRBV7-9, with D perhaps TRBD1 (6 bases). Trimming took 7 bases from V and 8 from J, leaving 17 bases between them. Germline V gene sequence: CDR1 SEHNR, CDR2 FQNEAQ (reference sequence). This CDR3 spans 13 amino acids. The CDR3 is CASTFTGSWGYTF. The CDR3 DNA reads as TGTGCCAGCACCTTCACAGGGAGTTGGGGCTACACCTTC. The full variable domain, in which reference TRBV7-9 and TRBJ1-2 provide the parts outside the CDR3, is DTGVSQNPRHKITKRGQNVTFRCDPISEHNRLYWYRQTLGQGPEFLTYFQNEAQLEKSRLLSDRFSAERPKGSFSTLEIQRTEQGDSAMYLCASTFTGSWGYTFGSGTRLTVV.

This clonotype appeared many times. This chain links TRBV29-1 with TRBJ1-5; D call uncertain. Trimming took off 5 bases at V and 9 bases at J, with 17 bases between the two ends. This CDR3 has 13 residues. Germline values: CDR1 SQVTM, CDR2 ANQGSEA. This CDR3 is CSVLGFPNGPQHF. The CDR3 DNA reads TGCAGCGTTCTGGGTTTCCCTAACGGGCCCCAGCATTTT.

The chain couples TRBV10-3 to TRBJ2-5; TRBD2 aligns across 7 bases. V lost 10 bases and J lost 4; bases outside the gene matches: 9. Germline CDR1 reads ENHRY; CDR2 reads SYGVKD. There are 13 residues in the CDR3. CDR3 residues: CATASSGGETQYF. The DNA of the CDR3 is TGTGCCACTGCCTCGTCGGGAGGAGAGACCCAGTACTTC.

This clonotype was observed a handful of times. The rearrangement links TRBV5-5 to TRBJ2-5; D uncertain. Germline V gene lookup returns CDR1 SGHKS and CDR2 YYEKEE (reference sequence). Trimming left V 2 bases short and J 5 bases short, with 7 bases between. This CDR3 has 12 residues. CDR3 protein: CASSLETETQYF. The CDR3 DNA reads as TGTGCCAGCAGCTTAGAAACCGAGACCCAGTACTTC.

This clonotype has a handful of counts. The gene calls are TRBV24-1 and TRBJ1-3; no firm D call. The CDR3 spans 14 residues. Deletions cut 4 bases from V and 2 bases from J, with 8 bases between. Germline CDR1 KGHDR, CDR2 SFDVKD. CDR3 protein: CATSDPNTGNTIYF. For the CDR3, the DNA is TGTGCCACCAGTGACCCGAACACTGGAAACACCATATATTTT.

This clonotype was seen only a few times. V and J are TRBV20-1 and TRBJ2-5; D is undetermined. The CDR3 consists of 10 residues. Trimming left V 6 bases short and J 3 bases short, with 5 bases between. Germline lookup yields CDR1 DFQATT and CDR2 SNEGSKA (reference sequence). This chain's CDR3 is CSAAEETQYF. The CDR3 nucleotides are TGCAGTGCGGCTGAAGAGACCCAGTACTTC.

In its sample, this clonotype was seen many times. This chain uses TRBV29-1 with TRBJ1-1; D is unclear. Trimming cost V 0 bases and J 5 bases, with 10 bases left between them. Germline CDR1 SQVTM, CDR2 ANQGSEA. The CDR3 has 13 residues. CDR3 sequence (DNA): TGCAGCGTTGAAGACCCAGTAAGGACTGAAGCTTTCTTT. Translated: CSVEDPVRTEAFF.

This sequence joins TRBV7-9 and TRBJ1-5; 8 bases line up with TRBD1. J was trimmed by 9 bases and V by 6 bases; bases with no gene match: 10. This CDR3 region has 14 residues. Germline V gene data show CDR1 as SEHNR and CDR2 as FQNEAQ (reference sequence). The CDR3 region has the DNA TGTGCCAGCAGTTATGACAGGGGCTCTCGGCCCCAGCATTTT. Its translation is CASSYDRGSRPQHF.

This clonotype occurred a few times. The chain carries TRBV12-5 and TRBJ2-7, with TRBD1 matching over 10 bases. With V trimmed by 0 bases and J by 2 bases, 13 bases remained unmatched. The CDR3 covers 19 residues. The V gene's germline CDR1 is LGHNT and CDR2 FRNRAP. The CDR3 DNA sequence: TGTGCTAGTGGTTTGGTCCTAACCGGGACAGGGGAATATACCTACGAGCAGTACTTC. Protein: CASGLVLTGTGEYTYEQYF. The complete variable domain, with remaining parts taken from reference TRBV12-5 and TRBJ2-7, reads DARVTQTPRHKVTEMGQEVTMRCQPILGHNTVFWYRQTMMQGLELLAYFRNRAPLDDSGMPKDRFSAEMPDATLATLKIQPSEPRDSAVYFCASGLVLTGTGEYTYEQYFGPGTRLTVT.

Concerning this clonotype itself: Mismatch with germline at one junction end may stem from a read error. As DNA, the CDR3 is TGTGCCAGCAGCTTAGATCGTAACAGGGACACTGGAGCTTTCTTT. It is translated as CASSLDRNRDTGAFF. The chain employs TRBV7-2 and TRBJ1-1, with D tentatively TRBD1 (6 bases). The CDR3 spans 15 residues. Germline V gives CDR1 SGHTA, CDR2 FQGNSA.

The chain couples TRBV7-8 to TRBJ2-7, with 7 bases aligning to TRBD1. CDR1 is SGHVS, CDR2 FQNEAQ, per germline. This CDR3 spans 13 amino acids. V was pared by 5 bases and J by 7 bases, with 8 bases of the junction left unmatched. CDR3 sequence: CASSPEGAREQYF. The CDR3 DNA is TGTGCCAGCAGCCCAGAGGGGGCTCGGGAGCAGTACTTC.

There are a few counts of this clonotype. The chain uses TRBV20-1 and TRBJ2-5; D may correspond to TRBD1 or TRBD2 (5 bases each). Deletions cut 0 bases from V and 6 bases from J, with 17 bases between. The CDR3 consists of 15 residues. Germline V gene data show CDR1 as DFQATT and CDR2 as SNEGSKA (reference sequence). The CDR3 is CSARDLWGPSKTQYF. As DNA, the CDR3 is TGCAGTGCTAGAGATCTATGGGGACCCTCGAAGACCCAGTACTTC.

This clonotype was found once. The chain couples TRBV5-8 to TRBJ2-3, with D possibly matching TRBD2 (6 bases). Germline CDR1 SGHTS, CDR2 YDEGEE. V was cut by 4 bases and J by 2 bases, with 11 bases left in between. The CDR3 has 14 residues. The DNA of the CDR3 is TGTGCCAGCAGCCGTGGGACTTACACAGATACGCAGTATTTT. Amino acids: CASSRGTYTDTQYF.

This clonotype came up many times. The chain employs TRBV4-2 and TRBJ1-3; D remains ambiguous. V lost 3 bases to trimming and J lost 1 base, with 13 bases between them. Germline V gene lookup returns CDR1 LGHNA and CDR2 YNFKEQ. This CDR3 comprises 16 residues. The CDR3 coding sequence is TGTGCCAGCAGCCAGGAAAGGGCCTCTTCTGGAAACACCATATATTTT. This sequence encodes CASSQERASSGNTIYF.

This clonotype was counted between two and nine times. The V call is TRBV6-5, the J call TRBJ2-1, with 9 bases lining up with TRBD2. Germline assignment: CDR1 MNHEY and CDR2 SVGAGI. This CDR3 comprises 16 residues. Trimming cost V 2 bases and J 6 bases; bases outside gene matches: 8. The DNA of the CDR3 is TGTGCCAGCAGTTACGCCCCTGCGGGAGGGGGCAATGAGCAGTTCTTC. Its protein is CASSYAPAGGGNEQFF.

CDR3 DNA: TGCAGTGCTAGAGATCCGCCTAGCGGGTTAGACAATGAGCAGTTCTTC. Its protein is CSARDPPSGLDNEQFF. The V and J genes are TRBV20-1 and TRBJ2-1; 8 nucleotides match TRBD2. The junction had 9 bases not matched to a gene; V was cut back by 0 bases and J by 5 bases. Germline-derived CDR1 and CDR2 are DFQATT and SNEGSKA (reference sequence). This CDR3 has 16 residues.

This clonotype occurred a few times. This chain joins TRBV5-5 and TRBJ2-1; tentative D call: TRBD2 (6 bases). V shed 0 bases and J shed 3 bases, with 19 bases lying between them. CDR3 length equals 18 residues. CDR1 is SGHKS, CDR2 YYEKEE, per germline (reference sequence). The CDR3 DNA sequence: TGTGCCAGCAGCTTGGAAGCGGGTGGGACCCCCCGCTACAATGAGCAGTTCTTC. Protein sequence: CASSLEAGGTPRYNEQFF.

This chain uses TRBV20-1 with TRBJ2-1, with D uncertain. CDR1 is DFQATT, CDR2 SNEGSKA, per germline (reference sequence). V was clipped by 0 bases and J by 0 bases, with 9 bases between them. The CDR3 runs 15 residues. DNA for the CDR3: TGCAGTGCTAGAGAGCACTGGAGCTCCTACAATGAGCAGTTCTTC. Its translation is CSAREHWSSYNEQFF.

The chain couples TRBV5-4 to TRBJ2-7; D tentatively reads TRBD1 or TRBD2 (5 bases each). The V gene's germline CDR1 is SGHNT and CDR2 YYREEE (reference sequence). The CDR3 covers 15 residues. Trimming removed 2 bases from V and 0 bases from J, with 12 bases in between. CDR3 sequence reads: CASSFREGTSYEQYF. Here the CDR3 DNA reads TGTGCCAGCAGCTTTCGTGAGGGGACCTCCTACGAGCAGTACTTC. Combining the CDR3 with reference TRBV5-4 and TRBJ2-7 gives the whole variable domain ETGVTQSPTHLIKTRGQQVTLRCSSQSGHNTVSWYQQALGQGPQFIFQYYREEENGRGNFPPRFSGLQFPNYSSELNVNALELDDSALYLCASSFREGTSYEQYFGPGTRLTVT.

The chain has TRBV18 and TRBJ2-1; TRBD2 agrees at 7 bases. Germline V gene lookup returns CDR1 KGHSH and CDR2 LQKENI. With 3 bases clipped from V and 1 base from J, the junction kept 6 bases outside the gene matches. The CDR3 length is 16 residues. For the CDR3, the DNA is TGTGCCAGCTCACCGGGGGAGGGGCGGTCCTACAATGAGCAGTTCTTC. It yields the protein CASSPGEGRSYNEQFF.

J is TRBJ1-1 and V is TRBV5-1; D is undetermined. Germline CDR1 is SGHRS and CDR2 is YFSETQ. V gave up 1 base and J gave up 1 base, with 8 bases separating them. The CDR3 runs 14 residues. CDR3 sequence: CASSLRPENTEAFF. Written as DNA, the CDR3 is TGCGCCAGCAGCTTGCGACCTGAGAACACTGAAGCTTTCTTT.

In this sample, this clonotype turned up a few times. The chain couples TRBV6-2 or TRBV6-3 to TRBJ2-7, with TRBD2 matching over 10 bases. V was pared by 0 bases and J by 1 base, with 3 bases of the junction left unmatched. Germline V CDR1 and CDR2: MNHEY, SVGEGT. This CDR3 has 16 residues. CDR3 region: CASSYSSTSGSYEQYF. DNA of the CDR3: TGTGCCAGCAGTTACTCGTCGACTAGCGGGTCCTACGAGCAGTACTTC.

This clonotype turned up a few times. The chain joins TRBV18 to TRBJ1-1; 9 nucleotides line up with TRBD1. This CDR3 region has 15 residues. V shed 3 bases, J shed 11 bases, and the junction held 13 bases outside the gene matches. CDR1 KGHSH and CDR2 LQKENI come from the germline V gene. Written as DNA, the CDR3 is TGTGCCAGCTCACCTCCCACAGGGGGCTTCGGGGTGGCTTTCTTT. As protein: CASSPPTGGFGVAFF.

The chain links TRBV20-1 to TRBJ2-1; no reliable D call. Germline CDR1 reads DFQATT; CDR2 reads SNEGSKA (reference sequence). Trimming left V 0 bases short and J 10 bases short, with 19 bases between. The CDR3 extends over 15 amino acids. The CDR3 is CSARDPETALEEQFF. As DNA, the CDR3 is TGCAGTGCTAGAGATCCGGAGACGGCCCTCGAAGAGCAGTTCTTC.

The V and J genes are TRBV7-8 and TRBJ2-1; 12 bases agree with TRBD2. J gave up 8 bases and V 5 bases, and 10 bases lay outside the gene matches. The CDR3 is made up of 16 amino acids. Germline lookup yields CDR1 SGHVS and CDR2 FQNEAQ. This chain's CDR3 is CASSPRASGRGDEQFF. DNA of the CDR3: TGTGCCAGCAGCCCTAGAGCTAGCGGGAGGGGGGATGAGCAGTTCTTC.